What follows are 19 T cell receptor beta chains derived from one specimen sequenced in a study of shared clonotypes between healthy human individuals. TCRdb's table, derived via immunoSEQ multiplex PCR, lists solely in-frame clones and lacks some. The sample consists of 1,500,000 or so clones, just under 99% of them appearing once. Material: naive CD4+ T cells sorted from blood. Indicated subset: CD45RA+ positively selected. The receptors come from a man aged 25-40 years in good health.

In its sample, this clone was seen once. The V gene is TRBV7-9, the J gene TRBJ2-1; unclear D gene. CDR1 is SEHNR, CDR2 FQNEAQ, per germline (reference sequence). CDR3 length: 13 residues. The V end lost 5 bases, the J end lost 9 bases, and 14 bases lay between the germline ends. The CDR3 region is CASSPREYVEQFF. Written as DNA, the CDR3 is TGTGCCAGCAGCCCTCGAGAATACGTTGAGCAGTTCTTC.

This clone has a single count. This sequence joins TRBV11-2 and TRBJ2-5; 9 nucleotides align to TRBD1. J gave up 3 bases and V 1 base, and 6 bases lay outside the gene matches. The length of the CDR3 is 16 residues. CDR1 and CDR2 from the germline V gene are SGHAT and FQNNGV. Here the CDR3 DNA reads TGTGCCAGCAGCTTAGGCAGGACAGGGGCTAAAGAGACCCAGTACTTC. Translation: CASSLGRTGAKETQYF.

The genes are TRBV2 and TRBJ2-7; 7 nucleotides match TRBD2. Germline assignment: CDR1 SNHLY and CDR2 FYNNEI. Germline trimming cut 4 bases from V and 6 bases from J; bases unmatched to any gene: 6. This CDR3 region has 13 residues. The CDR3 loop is CASSAREVAEQYF. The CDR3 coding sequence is TGTGCCAGCAGTGCTCGGGAGGTGGCCGAGCAGTACTTC.

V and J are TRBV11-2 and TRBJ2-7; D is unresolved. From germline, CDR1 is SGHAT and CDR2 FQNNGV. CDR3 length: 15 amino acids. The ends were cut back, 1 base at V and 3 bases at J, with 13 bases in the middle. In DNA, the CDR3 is TGTGCCAGCAGCTTAGGAGCAGGAACCCACTACGAGCAGTACTTC. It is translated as CASSLGAGTHYEQYF.

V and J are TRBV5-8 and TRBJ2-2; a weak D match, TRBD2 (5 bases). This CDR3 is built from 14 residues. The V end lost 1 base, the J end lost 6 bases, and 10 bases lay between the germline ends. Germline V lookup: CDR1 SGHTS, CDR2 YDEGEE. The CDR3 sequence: CASSLNPGSGELFF. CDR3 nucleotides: TGTGCCAGCAGCTTGAATCCGGGGTCCGGGGAGCTGTTTTTT.

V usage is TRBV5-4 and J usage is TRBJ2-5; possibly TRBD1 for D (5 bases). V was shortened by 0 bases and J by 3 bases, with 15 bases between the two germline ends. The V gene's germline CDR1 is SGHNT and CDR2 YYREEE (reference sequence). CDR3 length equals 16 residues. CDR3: CASSLGGRAQEETQYF. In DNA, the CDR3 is TGTGCCAGCAGCTTGGGTGGCAGGGCTCAGGAAGAGACCCAGTACTTC.

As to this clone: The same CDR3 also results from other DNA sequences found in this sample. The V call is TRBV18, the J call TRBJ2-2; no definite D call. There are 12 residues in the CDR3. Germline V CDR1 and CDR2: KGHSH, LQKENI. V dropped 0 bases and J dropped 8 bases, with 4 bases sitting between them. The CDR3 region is CASSPPPGELFF. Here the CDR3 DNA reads TGTGCCAGCTCACCACCACCAGGGGAGCTGTTTTTT.

The CDR3 region has the DNA TGTGCCAGCAGTTCCGAGGACAGGGTCCAAGAGACCCAGTACTTC. It translates to CASSSEDRVQETQYF. The genes are TRBV2 and TRBJ2-5; TRBD1 aligns across 8 bases. Germline CDR1 is SNHLY and CDR2 is FYNNEI. V lost 5 bases to trimming and J lost 1 base; unmatched junction nucleotides: 6. The CDR3 length is 15 residues.

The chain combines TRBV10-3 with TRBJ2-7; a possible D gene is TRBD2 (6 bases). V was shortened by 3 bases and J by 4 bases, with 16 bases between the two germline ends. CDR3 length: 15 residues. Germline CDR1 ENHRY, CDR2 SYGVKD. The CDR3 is CAISESVGGSYEQYF. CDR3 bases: TGTGCCATCAGTGAAAGTGTGGGAGGTTCTTACGAGCAGTACTTC.

CDR3 nucleotide sequence: TGTGCCAGCACCCACACAATGGGGGGGCTGTACGAGCAGTACTTC. It encodes CASTHTMGGLYEQYF. This sequence joins TRBV27 and TRBJ2-7; TRBD2 is a possible D gene (7 bases). Germline lookup yields CDR1 MNHEY and CDR2 SMNVEV (reference sequence). V lost 7 bases and J 4 bases, leaving 20 bases between the germline ends. This CDR3 is 15 amino acids long.

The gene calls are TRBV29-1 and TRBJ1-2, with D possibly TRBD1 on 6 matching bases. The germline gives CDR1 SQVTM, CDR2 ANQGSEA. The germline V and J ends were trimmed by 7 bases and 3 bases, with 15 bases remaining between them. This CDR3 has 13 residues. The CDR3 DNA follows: TGCAGCGGAGGGAACAGGGCCGACTATGGCTACACCTTC. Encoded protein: CSGGNRADYGYTF.

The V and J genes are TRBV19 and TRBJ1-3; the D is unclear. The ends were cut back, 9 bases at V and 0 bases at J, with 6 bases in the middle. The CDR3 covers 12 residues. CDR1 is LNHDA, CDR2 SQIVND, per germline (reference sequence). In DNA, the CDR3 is TGTGCCAGCGCCCGCTCTGGAAACACCATATATTTT. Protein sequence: CASARSGNTIYF.

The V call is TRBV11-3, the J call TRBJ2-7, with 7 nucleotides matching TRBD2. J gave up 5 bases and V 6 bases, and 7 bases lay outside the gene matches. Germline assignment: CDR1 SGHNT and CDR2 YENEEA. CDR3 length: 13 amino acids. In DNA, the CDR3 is TGTGCCAGCAGTCGGGGCGGGAGTAACGAGCAGTACTTC. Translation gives CASSRGGSNEQYF.

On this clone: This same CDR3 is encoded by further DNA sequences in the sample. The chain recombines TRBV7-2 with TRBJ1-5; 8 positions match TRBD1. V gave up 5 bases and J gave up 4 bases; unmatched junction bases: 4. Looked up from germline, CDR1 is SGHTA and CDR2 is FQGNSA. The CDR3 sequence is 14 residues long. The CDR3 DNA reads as TGTGCCAGCAGCCTCAGACAGGGGAATCAGCCCCAGCATTTT. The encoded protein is CASSLRQGNQPQHF.

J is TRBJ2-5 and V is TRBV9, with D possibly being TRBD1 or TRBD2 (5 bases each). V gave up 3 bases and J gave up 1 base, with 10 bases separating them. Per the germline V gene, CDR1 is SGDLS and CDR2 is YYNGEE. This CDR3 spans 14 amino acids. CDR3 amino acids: CASSGGNSQETQYF. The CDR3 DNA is TGTGCCAGCAGCGGGGGGAACAGCCAAGAGACCCAGTACTTC.

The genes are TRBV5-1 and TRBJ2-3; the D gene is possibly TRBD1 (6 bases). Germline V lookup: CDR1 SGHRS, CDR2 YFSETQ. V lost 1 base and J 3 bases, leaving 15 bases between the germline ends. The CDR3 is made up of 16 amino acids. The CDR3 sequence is CASSLFGQSITDTQYF. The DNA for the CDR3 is TGCGCCAGCAGCTTGTTTGGACAGAGTATTACAGATACGCAGTATTTT. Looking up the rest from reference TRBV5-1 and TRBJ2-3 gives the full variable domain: KAGVTQTPRYLIKTRGQQVTLSCSPISGHRSVSWYQQTPGQGLQFLFEYFSETQRNKGNFPGRFSGRQFSNSRSEMNVSTLELGDSALYLCASSLFGQSITDTQYFGPGTRLTVL.

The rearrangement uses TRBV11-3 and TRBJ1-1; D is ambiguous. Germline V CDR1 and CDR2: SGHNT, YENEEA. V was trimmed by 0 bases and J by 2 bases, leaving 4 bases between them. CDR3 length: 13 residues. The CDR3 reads CASSLEPNTEAFF. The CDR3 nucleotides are TGTGCCAGCAGCTTAGAGCCCAACACTGAAGCTTTCTTT. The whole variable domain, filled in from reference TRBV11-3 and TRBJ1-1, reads EAGVVQSPRYKIIEKKQPVAFWCNPISGHNTLYWYLQNLGQGPELLIRYENEEAVDDSQLPKDRFSAERLKGVDSTLKIQPAELGDSAVYLCASSLEPNTEAFFGQGTRLTVV.

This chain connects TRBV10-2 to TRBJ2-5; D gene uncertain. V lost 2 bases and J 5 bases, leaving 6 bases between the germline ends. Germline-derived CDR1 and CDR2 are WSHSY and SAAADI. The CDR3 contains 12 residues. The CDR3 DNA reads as TGCGCCAGCAGTGAGCCCCCTGAGACCCAGTACTTC. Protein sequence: CASSEPPETQYF.

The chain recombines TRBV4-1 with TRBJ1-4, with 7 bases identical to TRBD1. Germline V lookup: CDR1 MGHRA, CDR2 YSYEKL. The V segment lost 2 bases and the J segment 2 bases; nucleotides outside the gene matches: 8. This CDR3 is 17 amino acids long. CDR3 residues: CASSQPQGILTNEKLFF. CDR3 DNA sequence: TGCGCCAGCAGCCAACCACAGGGGATCCTCACTAATGAAAAACTGTTTTTT.